The 29 T cell receptor beta chains below were found in one sample sequenced in a study of identical twins. MiXCR, applied by TCRdb to the 5' RACE reads, yields one record per CDR3 protein. The table shows hundreds of thousands of distinct CDR3 sequences, with 12% occurring only once. These sequences were also reported in another study, on yellow fever vaccine responses in identical twins.

The sample taken for sequencing was PBMCs. The receptors were sampled from a woman aged 18 to 35 in good health.

The chain's CDR3 is CASSSSWEYTDTQYF. CDR3 in DNA: TGTGCCAGCAGCTCCAGCTGGGAATACACAGATACGCAGTATTTT. The J gene is TRBJ2-3, the V gene TRBV7-9; the D is unclear. V lost 4 bases to trimming and J lost 2 bases, with 13 bases between them. Germline V gives CDR1 SEHNR, CDR2 FQNEAQ (reference sequence). The CDR3 has 15 amino acids.

The chain joins TRBV7-8 to TRBJ2-1, with 9 bases fitting TRBD2. The CDR3 contains 18 residues. The V segment lost 3 bases and the J segment 7 bases; nucleotides outside the gene matches: 16. CDR1 is SGHVS, CDR2 FQNEAQ, per germline. The CDR3 is CASSFSDLAGRQINEQFF. For the CDR3, the DNA is TGTGCCAGCAGCTTTAGCGATCTAGCGGGGCGGCAGATTAATGAGCAGTTCTTC.

The chain carries TRBV10-2 and TRBJ2-3, with D possibly being TRBD1 (5 bases). V was trimmed by 2 bases and J by 2 bases, leaving 14 bases between them. CDR3 length: 16 amino acids. Germline CDR1 and CDR2: WSHSY and SAAADI. The chain's CDR3 is CASSERQGSHTDTQYF. CDR3 in DNA: TGCGCCAGCAGTGAGAGGCAGGGCAGCCACACAGATACGCAGTATTTT.

The chain links TRBV15 to TRBJ2-5; D gene ambiguous. Germline CDR1 reads LNHNV; CDR2 reads YYDKDF (reference sequence). This CDR3 has 14 amino acids. V lost 0 bases to trimming and J lost 4 bases, with 9 bases between them. CDR3 sequence (DNA): TGTGCCACCAGCAGAGATAGGGTACGAGAGACCCAGTACTTC. Translated: CATSRDRVRETQYF.

This sequence joins TRBV6-1 and TRBJ2-3; tentatively, D is TRBD1 (6 bases). V was shortened by 6 bases and J by 2 bases, with 12 bases between the two germline ends. Germline V gene sequence: CDR1 MNHNS, CDR2 SASEGT. This CDR3 region has 14 residues. CDR3 region: CASSRTVNTDTQYF. The CDR3 DNA sequence: TGTGCCAGCAGCCGGACAGTAAACACAGATACGCAGTATTTT.

This clonotype has a count of ten or more. This chain links TRBV10-3 with TRBJ1-1; 7 bases agree with TRBD1. This CDR3 has 14 amino acids. Germline V gene data show CDR1 as ENHRY and CDR2 as SYGVKD. V trimming: 2 bases; J trimming: 1 base; junction bases outside the gene matches: 1. CDR3 in DNA: TGTGCCATCAGTGAGGACAGGGCGAACACTGAAGCTTTCTTT. Translating gives CAISEDRANTEAFF.

This clonotype has a count of ten or more. The CDR3 spells CASGLGLANNEQFF. CDR3 bases: TGTGCTAGTGGTTTGGGACTAGCAAACAATGAGCAGTTCTTC. The rearrangement joins TRBV12-5 to TRBJ2-1; 7 bases match TRBD2. Unmatched junction bases numbered 2, after V lost 1 base and J lost 5 bases. Per the germline V gene, CDR1 is LGHNT and CDR2 is FRNRAP. This CDR3 is 14 amino acids long.

This clonotype was seen a few times. This chain connects TRBV5-1 to TRBJ1-2, with 7 nucleotides matching TRBD1. The CDR3 extends over 15 amino acids. V shed 4 bases and J 2 bases; nucleotides not matched to a gene: 8. Germline CDR1 is SGHRS and CDR2 is YFSETQ. The CDR3 DNA reads as TGCGCCAGCAGCGTGGAAGGGACAGAGAACTATGGCTACACCTTC. It yields the protein CASSVEGTENYGYTF.

This clonotype was seen only a few times. The V and J genes are TRBV12-3 or TRBV12-4 and TRBJ2-3; D perhaps matches TRBD2 (6 bases). V was shortened by 3 bases and J by 2 bases, with 12 bases between the two germline ends. CDR3 length equals 15 residues. CDR3 loop: CASSFPQRATDTQYF. The CDR3 nucleotides read TGTGCCAGCAGTTTTCCCCAGCGGGCCACAGATACGCAGTATTTT.

This clonotype came up a few times. V and J are TRBV7-2 and TRBJ2-5; 9 nucleotides line up with TRBD2. The CDR3 contains 16 residues. The V and J ends lost 5 bases and 0 bases, in that order; junction bases with no gene match: 7. From germline, CDR1 is SGHTA and CDR2 FQGNSA. CDR3 loop: CASSVIAGANQETQYF. The CDR3 DNA follows: TGTGCCAGCAGCGTTATAGCGGGAGCAAACCAAGAGACCCAGTACTTC.

This clonotype came up a few times. The rearrangement joins TRBV5-1 to TRBJ2-5; 11 bases agree with TRBD2. Losses at the gene ends were 4 bases for V and 3 bases for J; bases not matched to a gene: 8. The CDR3 is 16 amino acids. Germline V lookup: CDR1 SGHRS, CDR2 YFSETQ. CDR3 protein: CASSPPGLAVKETQYF. The CDR3 nucleotides read TGCGCCAGCAGCCCGCCGGGACTAGCGGTCAAAGAGACCCAGTACTTC.

This clonotype was recorded many times. The chain uses TRBV5-4 and TRBJ2-2; D is possibly TRBD1 or TRBD2 (5 bases each). This CDR3 contains 13 residues. Germline V gene data show CDR1 as SGHNT and CDR2 as YYREEE (reference sequence). V was trimmed by 3 bases and J by 4 bases, leaving 7 bases between them. In DNA, the CDR3 is TGTGCCAGCAGCTGGGGGTCCACCGGGGAGCTGTTTTTT. Amino acids: CASSWGSTGELFF.

The chain uses TRBV10-1 and TRBJ2-1; 7 nucleotides align to TRBD1. Germline CDR1 reads WNHNN; CDR2 reads SYGVQD (reference sequence). The CDR3 consists of 14 residues. V lost 2 bases to trimming and J lost 8 bases; unmatched junction nucleotides: 6. The CDR3 region is CASSEGDSRYEQFF. For the CDR3, the DNA is TGCGCCAGCAGTGAGGGGGACAGTAGGTATGAGCAGTTCTTC.

This sequence joins TRBV5-1 and TRBJ2-7; possibly TRBD2 for D (5 bases). Trimming left V 4 bases short and J 9 bases short, with 17 bases between. This CDR3 is 13 amino acids long. Germline values: CDR1 SGHRS, CDR2 YFSETQ. This CDR3 reads CASSPDGLLGQYF. Here the CDR3 DNA reads TGCGCCAGCAGCCCGGACGGACTGTTGGGGCAGTACTTC.

In this sample, this clonotype turned up many times. V and J are TRBV29-1 and TRBJ2-1, with D perhaps matching TRBD1 (7 bases). V was clipped by 5 bases and J by 1 base, with 9 bases between them. This CDR3 comprises 13 residues. Germline V gene lookup returns CDR1 SQVTM and CDR2 ANQGSEA. Written as DNA, the CDR3 is TGCAGCGTTCAGGGGGGTTCCTACAATGAGCAGTTCTTC. Translating it yields CSVQGGSYNEQFF.

The rearrangement links TRBV20-1 to TRBJ2-6; weak D call: TRBD1 (5 bases). This CDR3 spans 15 amino acids. CDR1 DFQATT and CDR2 SNEGSKA come from the germline V gene (reference sequence). V lost 2 bases and J 2 bases, leaving 10 bases between the germline ends. The CDR3 region has the DNA TGCAGTGCTAGAAATAGGGGTGCTGGGGCCAACGTCCTGACTTTC. It yields the protein CSARNRGAGANVLTF.

The chain carries TRBV15 and TRBJ2-2; the match to TRBD1 covers 8 bases. The germline gives CDR1 LNHNV, CDR2 YYDKDF (reference sequence). CDR3 length: 17 residues. With V trimmed by 0 bases and J by 1 base, 4 bases remained unmatched. DNA of the CDR3: TGTGCCACCAGCAGAGATTTCGGGACAGGGAACACCGGGGAGCTGTTTTTT. The encoded protein is CATSRDFGTGNTGELFF.

The V gene is TRBV5-1, the J gene TRBJ2-1, with D hard to call. Per germline, CDR1 SGHRS and CDR2 YFSETQ. This CDR3 has 15 amino acids. The V and J ends lost 0 bases and 0 bases respectively, with 7 bases between them. The CDR3: CASSLASDSYNEQFF. The CDR3 bases are TGCGCCAGCAGCTTGGCCAGTGACTCCTACAATGAGCAGTTCTTC.

The chain combines TRBV15 with TRBJ1-4, with TRBD1 matching 7 bases. Losses at the gene ends were 4 bases for V and 8 bases for J; bases not matched to a gene: 13. The germline gives CDR1 LNHNV, CDR2 YYDKDF (reference sequence). The CDR3 runs 16 residues. The CDR3: CATSTPRGGGGEKLFF. The CDR3 DNA reads as TGTGCCACCAGCACCCCCAGGGGGGGAGGAGGCGAAAAACTGTTTTTT.

This chain links TRBV29-1 with TRBJ2-5; D perhaps matches TRBD2 (5 bases). This CDR3 is 12 amino acids long. Germline lookup yields CDR1 SQVTM and CDR2 ANQGSEA. V was cut by 4 bases and J by 3 bases, with 9 bases left in between. The CDR3 nucleotides read TGCAGCGTTGGGCGGGTCGAAGAGACCCAGTACTTC. This sequence encodes CSVGRVEETQYF.

The chain carries TRBV7-9 and TRBJ1-1; the D gene is possibly TRBD1 (6 bases). Germline values: CDR1 SEHNR, CDR2 FQNEAQ (reference sequence). V lost 4 bases, J lost 8 bases, and 17 bases lay in between. This CDR3 contains 14 residues. CDR3 residues: CASSSPFGGGEAFF. The CDR3 DNA is TGTGCCAGCAGCTCCCCCTTTGGGGGCGGGGAAGCTTTCTTT.

This clonotype has only a few counts. The rearrangement joins TRBV4-1 to TRBJ1-5, with D hard to call. The CDR3 contains 15 residues. V gave up 1 base and J gave up 4 bases, with 11 bases separating them. Germline values: CDR1 MGHRA, CDR2 YSYEKL. The CDR3 coding sequence is TGCGCCAGCAGCCAAGGACCGGGAAAAAATCAGCCCCAGCATTTT. It is translated as CASSQGPGKNQPQHF.

This clonotype was recorded at least ten times. The genes are TRBV12-3 or TRBV12-4 and TRBJ1-1, with D tentatively TRBD1 (5 bases). V was shortened by 4 bases and J by 7 bases, with 13 bases between the two germline ends. The CDR3 extends over 13 amino acids. The chain's CDR3 is CASSSQGLGEAFF. DNA of the CDR3: TGTGCCAGCAGTTCCCAGGGATTGGGTGAAGCTTTCTTT.

In this sample, this clonotype turned up a few times. The J gene is TRBJ2-2, the V gene TRBV5-1, with 11 bases lining up with TRBD2. V shed 0 bases, J shed 2 bases, and the junction held 3 bases outside the gene matches. The CDR3 totals 17 residues. Per the germline V gene, CDR1 is SGHRS and CDR2 is YFSETQ. CDR3 residues: CASSLGLAGSNTGELFF. In nucleotides, the CDR3 is TGCGCCAGCAGCTTGGGACTAGCGGGATCTAACACCGGGGAGCTGTTTTTT.

The chain uses TRBV20-1 and TRBJ1-5, with D possibly TRBD1 on 5 matching bases. This CDR3 is built from 12 residues. Germline V gene sequence: CDR1 DFQATT, CDR2 SNEGSKA (reference sequence). Trimming removed 5 bases from V and 5 bases from J, with 10 bases in between. The CDR3 nucleotides are TGCAGTGCTCGGCCGGGGGATCAGCCCCAGCATTTT. Encoded protein: CSARPGDQPQHF.

This sequence joins TRBV11-2 and TRBJ2-5, with TRBD2 matching over 8 bases. The V gene end was trimmed by 5 bases and the J gene end by 2 bases; junction bases not matched to a gene: 10. The CDR3 totals 16 residues. From germline, CDR1 is SGHAT and CDR2 FQNNGV. This CDR3 is CASSPRGGQGQETQYF. The CDR3 region has the DNA TGTGCCAGCAGCCCCCGGGGGGGCCAAGGGCAAGAGACCCAGTACTTC.

The V gene is TRBV20-1, the J gene TRBJ2-1, with D possibly being TRBD2 (5 bases). The germline V and J ends were trimmed by 1 base and 0 bases, with 13 bases remaining between them. The CDR3 is 16 amino acids. CDR1 and CDR2 from the germline V gene are DFQATT and SNEGSKA (reference sequence). The CDR3: CSARVREPSSYNEQFF. The CDR3 coding sequence is TGCAGTGCTAGAGTGAGGGAACCCAGCTCCTACAATGAGCAGTTCTTC.

This clonotype was seen a few times. V and J are TRBV20-1 and TRBJ2-7; D is unresolved. CDR1 and CDR2 (germline): DFQATT, SNEGSKA (reference sequence). V was trimmed by 0 bases and J by 4 bases, leaving 16 bases between them. CDR3 length: 15 residues. The CDR3 is CSARDSTLGGYEQYF. The CDR3 DNA is TGCAGTGCTAGAGATTCCACCCTGGGCGGTTACGAGCAGTACTTC.

In this sample, this clonotype turned up many times. The CDR3, as DNA: TGTGCCATCAGTGAGTCGACCAGCTACGAGCAGTACTTC. This encodes CAISESTSYEQYF. The chain carries TRBV10-3 and TRBJ2-7; D unclear. The V end lost 0 bases, the J end lost 3 bases, and 6 bases lay between the germline ends. CDR1 is ENHRY and CDR2 is SYGVKD in the germline V gene. CDR3 length: 13 amino acids.